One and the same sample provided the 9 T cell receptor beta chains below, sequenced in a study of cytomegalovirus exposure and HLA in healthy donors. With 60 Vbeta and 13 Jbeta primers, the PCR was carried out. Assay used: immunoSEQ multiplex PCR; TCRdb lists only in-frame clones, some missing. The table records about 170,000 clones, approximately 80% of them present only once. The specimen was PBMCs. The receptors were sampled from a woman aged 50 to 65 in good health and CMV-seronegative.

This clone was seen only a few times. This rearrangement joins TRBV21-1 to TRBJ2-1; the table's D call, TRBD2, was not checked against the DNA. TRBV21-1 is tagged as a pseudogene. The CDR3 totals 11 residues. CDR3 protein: CASSIPGGQFF. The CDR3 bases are TGTGCCAGCAGCATACCAGGAGGGCAGTTCTTC.

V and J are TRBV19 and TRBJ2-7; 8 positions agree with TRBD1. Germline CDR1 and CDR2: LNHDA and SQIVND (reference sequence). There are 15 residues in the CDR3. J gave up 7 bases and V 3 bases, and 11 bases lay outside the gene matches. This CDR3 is CASSISGQGSGEQYF. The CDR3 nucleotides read TGTGCCAGTAGTATCTCCGGACAGGGTTCGGGGGAGCAGTACTTC.

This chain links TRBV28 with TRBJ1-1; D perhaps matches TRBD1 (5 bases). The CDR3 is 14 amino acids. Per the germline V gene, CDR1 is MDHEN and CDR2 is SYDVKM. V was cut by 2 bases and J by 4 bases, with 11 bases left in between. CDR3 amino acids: CASSLQGRVTEAFF. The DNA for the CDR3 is TGTGCCAGCAGTTTACAGGGTAGGGTCACTGAAGCTTTCTTT.

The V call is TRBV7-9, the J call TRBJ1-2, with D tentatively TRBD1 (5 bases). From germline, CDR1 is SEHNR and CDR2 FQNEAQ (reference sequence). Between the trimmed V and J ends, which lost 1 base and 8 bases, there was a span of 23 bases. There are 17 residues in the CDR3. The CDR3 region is CASSLGKVQGGRDGYTF. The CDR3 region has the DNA TGTGCCAGCAGCTTAGGTAAAGTCCAGGGAGGTAGGGACGGCTACACCTTC.

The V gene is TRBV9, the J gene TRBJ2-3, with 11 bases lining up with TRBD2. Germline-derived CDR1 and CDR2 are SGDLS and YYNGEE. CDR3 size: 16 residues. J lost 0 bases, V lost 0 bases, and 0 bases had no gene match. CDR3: CASSVGTSGSTDTQYF. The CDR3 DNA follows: TGTGCCAGCAGCGTAGGGACTAGCGGGAGCACAGATACGCAGTATTTT.

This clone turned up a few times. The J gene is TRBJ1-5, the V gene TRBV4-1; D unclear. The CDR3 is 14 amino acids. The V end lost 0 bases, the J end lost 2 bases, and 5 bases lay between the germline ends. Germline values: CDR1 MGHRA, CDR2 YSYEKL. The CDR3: CASSQEHRNQPQHF. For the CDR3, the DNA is TGCGCCAGCAGCCAAGAACACCGCAATCAGCCCCAGCATTTT.

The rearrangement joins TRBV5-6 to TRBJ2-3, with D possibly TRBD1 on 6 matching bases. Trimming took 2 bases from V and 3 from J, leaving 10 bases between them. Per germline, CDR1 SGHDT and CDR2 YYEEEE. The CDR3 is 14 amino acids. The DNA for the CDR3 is TGTGCCAGCAGCTTAAGGGGGAGAACAGATACGCAGTATTTT. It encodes CASSLRGRTDTQYF.

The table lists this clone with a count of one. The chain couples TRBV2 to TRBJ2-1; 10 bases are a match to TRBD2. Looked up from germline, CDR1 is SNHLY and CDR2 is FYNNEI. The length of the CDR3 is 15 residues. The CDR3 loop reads CAGKQSLAGSNEQFF. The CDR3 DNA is TGTGCTGGCAAACAATCACTAGCGGGATCCAATGAGCAGTTCTTC.

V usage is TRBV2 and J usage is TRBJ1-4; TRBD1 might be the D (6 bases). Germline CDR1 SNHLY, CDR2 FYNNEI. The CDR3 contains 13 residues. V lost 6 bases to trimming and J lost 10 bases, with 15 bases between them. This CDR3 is CASRPDSGGKLFF. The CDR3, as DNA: TGTGCCAGCAGACCGGACAGCGGCGGAAAACTGTTTTTT.